This T cell receptor (beta chain) comes out of a study of shared clonotypes between healthy human individuals. The overall study: CD8 memory received one plate per donor, CD8 naive two, CD4 memory three and CD4 naive three. Study-wide points: Non-shared clonotypes had lower generation probabilities than those shared by all four donors.

Each cell subset's genomic DNA was divided evenly among several immunoSEQ plates. TCRdb's table, derived via immunoSEQ multiplex PCR, lists solely in-frame clones and lacks some. This table has about 2 million clones, roughly 94% appearing once. As for this clone: Its antigen is currently unknown.

Germline V CDR1 and CDR2: SGHTA, FQGTGA. V shed 5 bases, J shed 4 bases, and the junction held 8 bases outside the gene matches. The CDR3 is made up of 16 amino acids. V gene TRBV7-3 combines with J gene TRBJ1-4, with 9 positions matching TRBD1. The sequenced sample consisted of naive CD4+ T cells sorted from blood. Subset given: CD45RA+ positively selected. The TCR was taken from a man between 18 and 29 years old in good health. This chain's CDR3 is CASSPVRTGDNEKLFF. CDR3 DNA sequence: TGTGCCAGCAGCCCGGTCCGGACAGGGGATAATGAAAAACTGTTTTTT. The whole variable domain, filled in from reference TRBV7-3 and TRBJ1-4, reads GAGVSQTPSNKVTEKGKYVELRCDPISGHTALYWYRQSLGQGPEFLIYFQGTGAADDSGLPNDRFFAVRPEGSVSTLKIQRTERGDSAVYLCASSPVRTGDNEKLFFGSGTQLSVL.